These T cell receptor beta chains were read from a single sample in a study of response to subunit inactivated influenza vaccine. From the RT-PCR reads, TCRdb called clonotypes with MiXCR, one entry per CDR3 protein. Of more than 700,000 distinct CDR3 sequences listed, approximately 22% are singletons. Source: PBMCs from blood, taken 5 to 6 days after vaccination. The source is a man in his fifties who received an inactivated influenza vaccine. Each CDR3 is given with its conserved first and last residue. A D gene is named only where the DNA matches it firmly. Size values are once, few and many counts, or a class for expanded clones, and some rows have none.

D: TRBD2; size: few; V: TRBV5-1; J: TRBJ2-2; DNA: TGCGCCAGCAGCTTCGCGGGGGGGCCCGGGGAGCTGTTTTTT; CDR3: CASSFAGGPGELFF
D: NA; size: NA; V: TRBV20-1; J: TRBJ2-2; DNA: TGCAGTGCTAGGCGGGACATTTGGGGGGAGCTGTTTTTT; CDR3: CSARRDIWGELFF
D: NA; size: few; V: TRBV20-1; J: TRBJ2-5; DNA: TGCAGTGCTATAGGCGGGACGCCACAAGAGACCCAGTACTTC; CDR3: CSAIGGTPQETQYF
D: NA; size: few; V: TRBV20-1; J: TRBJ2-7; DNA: TGCAGTGCTAGCCTTGAACTCCACGAGCAGTACTTC; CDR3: CSASLELHEQYF
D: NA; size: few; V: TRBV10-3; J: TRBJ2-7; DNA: TGTGCCATCACCGACAGGACAGATTCCTACGAGCAGTACTTC; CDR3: CAITDRTDSYEQYF
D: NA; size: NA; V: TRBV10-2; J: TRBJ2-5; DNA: TGCGCCAGCAGTGCGGTTGCGGAGACCCAGTACTTC; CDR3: CASSAVAETQYF
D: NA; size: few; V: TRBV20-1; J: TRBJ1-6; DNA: TGCAGTGCTAGAGCGGGGTCAGAAAATTCACCCCTCCACTTT; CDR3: CSARAGSENSPLHF
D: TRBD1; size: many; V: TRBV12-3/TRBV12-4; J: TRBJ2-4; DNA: TGTGCCAGCAGCCGGGACAGGGGAAACATTCAGTACTTC; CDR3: CASSRDRGNIQYF
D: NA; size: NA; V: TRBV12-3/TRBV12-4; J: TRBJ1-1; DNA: TGTGCCAGCAGAACGGCAGGGAGCACTGAAGCTTTCTTT; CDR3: CASRTAGSTEAFF
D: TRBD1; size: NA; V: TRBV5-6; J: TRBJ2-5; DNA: TGTGCCAGCAGCTCGTCCGGGACAGGGGGAGAGACCCAGTACTTC; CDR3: CASSSSGTGGETQYF
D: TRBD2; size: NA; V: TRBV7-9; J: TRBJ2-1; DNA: TGTGCCAGCAGCACCAGAGCGGGAGTAACCTACAATGAGCAGTTCTTC; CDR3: CASSTRAGVTYNEQFF